The clone carrying this TCR beta chain was counted ten times or more. This entry comes from a study of tumor-infiltrating lymphocytes in oesophageal squamous cell carcinoma. TCRdb analysed the PCR reads with MiXCR anew, one entry per CDR3 protein. This repertoire shows more than 15,000 distinct CDR3 sequences, around 50% found once; its top ten account for under 55%. This CDR3 region has 17 residues. In germline, CDR1 is MNHNY, CDR2 SVGAGI (reference sequence). With 1 base clipped from V and 5 bases from J, the junction kept 6 bases outside the gene matches. Sequenced material: normal esophageal tissue next to the tumor. This receptor was identified in a female donor with esophageal squamous cell carcinoma. The rearrangement links TRBV6-6 to TRBJ2-2, with 11 positions matching TRBD1. The CDR3 DNA sequence: TGTGCCAGCAGTTACTTCGGACAGGGGGCGTCTACCGGGGAGCTGTTTTTT. Residues: CASSYFGQGASTGELFF.